In this sample, the clone carrying this T cell receptor (beta chain) turned up once. The antigen is not known. This sample is drawn from a study of T cell responses to AZD1222 COVID-19 vaccine. Some second doses came at about 4 weeks and others at about 12 weeks; these were pooled. Data came from immunoSEQ multiplex PCR; TCRdb stores just in-frame clones and leaves some out. The sample records 250,000 to 300,000 clones, about 94% being singletons. Study conclusions and caveats: Nearly half of unique spike-specific TCRs reportedly avoided B.1.351 and B.1.1.7 mutated regions. Spike-specific TCRs gained breadth and depth after people received two AZD1222 doses. No repertoire was sampled before or during the peak T cell response, only after it.

Per the germline V gene, CDR1 is SNHLY and CDR2 is FYNNEI. This CDR3 region has 11 residues. V dropped 4 bases and J dropped 8 bases, with 8 bases sitting between them. V gene TRBV2 combines with J gene TRBJ1-2; D is uncertain. The specimen was peripheral blood, collected 28 days after the second AZD1222 dose. The receptor was derived from an adult who received the AZD1222 COVID-19 vaccine. The CDR3 DNA reads as TGTGCCAGCAGTGGGGCAGGAGGCTACACCTTC. Protein: CASSGAGGYTF.